The rows below give T cell receptor beta chains drawn from one sample of a study of blood T cell repertoires in COVID-19. Profiling relied on immunoSEQ multiplex PCR, and the TCRdb table lists in-frame clones only, not all of them. The repertoire includes just over 200,000 clones, 60% to 85% of them detected once, and less than 7% sits in the top ten. The specimen sequenced was peripheral blood. These receptors originate from a woman aged 70-85 years with acute or convalescent COVID-19. Each CDR3 is given with its conserved first and last residue. The D gene is left open where the match is weak. Size tells how often a clone was seen (once, few, many) or the class of an expanded clone, and some rows leave it out.

j_call d_call v_call clone_size cdr3_nt cdr3_aa
TRBJ2-1 - TRBV4-1 - TGCGCCAGCAGCCAATCTCCGGGACTGGATTACAATGAGCAGTTCTTC CASSQSPGLDYNEQFF
TRBJ2-3 - TRBV20-1 - TGCAGTGCTAGTCCCAACCTAGCGAGGAGCACAGATACGCAGTATTTT CSASPNLARSTDTQYF
TRBJ1-5 - TRBV27 - TGTGCCAGCAGTTTATTAGGGGCTCAGCCCCAGCATTTT CASSLLGAQPQHF
TRBJ2-7 TRBD2 TRBV5-4 - TGTGCCAGCAGCCAAGGACTAGCGGGAGAGGTTGGGCAGTACTTC CASSQGLAGEVGQYF
TRBJ2-5 - TRBV9 - TGTGCCAGCAGCGTAGGTGGTGGGAGAGGTCTCACGGAGACCCAGTACTTC CASSVGGGRGLTETQYF
TRBJ2-1 TRBD2 TRBV6-6 - TGTGCCAGCAGCATCCTAGGGGTAGCGGGTGGGTATGAGCAGTTCTTC CASSILGVAGGYEQFF
TRBJ2-1 - TRBV6-4 - TGTGCCAGCAGTGTACCTTCAGGGCTAACGGACAATGAGCAGTTCTTC CASSVPSGLTDNEQFF
TRBJ2-7 TRBD2 TRBV27 - TGTGCCAGCAGTGCCCTTGCGGGAGCACACGAGCAGTACTTC CASSALAGAHEQYF
TRBJ1-2 - TRBV28 - TGTGCCAGCAGTTTATCTGATTCACCGGTCGGGGCCTTC CASSLSDSPVGAF
TRBJ2-3 - TRBV29-1 - TGCAGCGTTGTCGACAGAGATACGCAGTATTTT CSVVDRDTQYF
TRBJ1-4 - TRBV3-1/TRBV3-2 - TGTGCCAGCAGCCAGGGAAGAGGGGAAAAACTGTTTTTT CASSQGRGEKLFF
TRBJ2-5 TRBD1 TRBV5-5 - TGTGCCAGCAGCTTGCGGGACAGCCAAGAGACCCAGTACTTC CASSLRDSQETQYF
TRBJ2-4 TRBD2 TRBV19 few TGTGCCAGTAGTGCATGGACTAGCGGGATAGCCAAAAACATTCAGTACTTC CASSAWTSGIAKNIQYF
TRBJ2-3 TRBD2 TRBV28 - TGTGCCAGCAGTCGGGGAGGGCCGAGCACAGATACGCAGTATTTT CASSRGGPSTDTQYF
TRBJ2-6 TRBD1 TRBV10-3 - TGTGCCATCAAGGGACAGGCGGACTCTGGGGCCAACGTCCTGACTTTC CAIKGQADSGANVLTF
TRBJ2-1 - TRBV7-9 - TGTGCCAGCAGCTCGGGAAGCTACAATGAGCAGTTCTTC CASSSGSYNEQFF
TRBJ1-6 - TRBV3-1/TRBV3-2 - TGTGCCAGCAGCCCAGAAGGGGACTCCTTCCACTTT CASSPEGDSFHF
TRBJ2-1 - TRBV5-1 - TGCGCCAGCAGCTTGTCTGGGTCAAGCGGAAGCTCCTACAATGAGCAGTTCTTC CASSLSGSSGSSYNEQFF
TRBJ2-3 TRBD2 TRBV5-1 few TGCGCCAGCAGTCCGGGAGGGCCCCCAGATACGCAGTATTTT CASSPGGPPDTQYF
TRBJ2-3 TRBD2 TRBV11-2 - TGTGCCAGCAGCTTAGATCCGGATATGGGACTAGCGGGGGGCACAGATACGCAGTATTTT CASSLDPDMGLAGGTDTQYF